What follows are 16 T cell receptor beta chains derived from one specimen sequenced in a study of T cell clonality in common variable immunodeficiency. TCRdb keeps only in-frame clones here, not all; method: immunoSEQ multiplex PCR. Sampling found 40,000 to 45,000 clones, none seen once. The sample comprised peripheral blood mononuclear cells. These receptors were obtained from a person aged 18-70 years in good health.

This clone is labeled medium-sized. The CDR3 end is not reached by the read, which stops 3 residues before it; the germline J gene fills it in. The V and J genes are TRBV19 and TRBJ1-5, with 8 bases fitting TRBD1. The V and J ends lost 3 bases and 7 bases, in that order; junction bases with no gene match: 8. The germline V gene encodes CDR1 LNHDA and CDR2 SQIVND (reference sequence). The CDR3 spans 15 residues. CDR3 protein: CASSISGGDEQPQHF. The part of the CDR3 DNA that was read is TGTGCCAGTAGTATTTCAGGGGGCGACGAGCAGCCC.

In this sample, this clone turned up many times. The sequence runs out 3 residues before the end of the CDR3; the remainder is reconstructed from the germline J gene. The genes are TRBV7-6 and TRBJ2-1; a possible D gene is TRBD2 (6 bases). Trimming removed 0 bases from V and 8 bases from J, with 11 bases in between. The CDR3 sequence is 14 residues long. In germline, CDR1 is SGHVS, CDR2 FNYEAQ. CDR3 in amino acids: CASSLAGGGDEQFF. The sequenced part of the CDR3 DNA is TGTGCCAGCAGCTTAGCCGGGGGAGGAGATGAG.

This clone has ten or more counts. The DNA ends 3 residues before the CDR3 does, and the rest of the CDR3 is filled in from the germline J gene. The chain employs TRBV7-3 and TRBJ2-3, with 9 nucleotides matching TRBD2. The ends lost 4 bases at V and 2 bases at J; junction bases unmatched: 10. CDR1 is SGHTA, CDR2 FQGTGA, per germline. CDR3 length equals 17 residues. The CDR3 loop is CASSSHGAGGLTDTQYF. The sequenced part of the CDR3 DNA is TGTGCCAGCAGCTCTCATGGAGCGGGGGGTCTCACAGATACG.

This clone was counted ten times or more. The read terminates 3 residues ahead of where the CDR3 ends, so the germline J gene completes it. The chain combines TRBV9 with TRBJ1-3; 10 positions match TRBD1. J gave up 1 base and V 3 bases, and 10 bases lay outside the gene matches. The CDR3 consists of 18 residues. Germline V gene lookup returns CDR1 SGDLS and CDR2 YYNGEE. CDR3 loop: CASSGGPGQGISGNTIYF. The part of the CDR3 DNA that was read is TGTGCCAGCAGCGGAGGACCGGGACAGGGGATTTCTGGAAACACC.

This clone occurred many times. The read ends 3 residues shy of where the CDR3 ends; the end is completed using the germline J gene. The chain couples TRBV3-1 (or the pseudogene TRBV3-2) to TRBJ2-7, with 7 bases that match TRBD1. The CDR3 is 13 residues long. Germline-derived CDR1 and CDR2 are LGHDT and YNNKEL (reference sequence). V gave up 3 bases and J gave up 3 bases; unmatched junction bases: 2. CDR3 DNA, as far as it was read: TGTGCCAGCAGCCAGACAGGGAGCTACGAG. As protein: CASSQTGSYE. The full CDR3 protein reads CASSQTGSYEQYF.

This clone was seen repeatedly, ten times or more. The read halts 3 residues ahead of the CDR3 end, with the missing end drawn from the germline J gene. The genes are TRBV29-1 and TRBJ2-7; possibly TRBD2 for D (6 bases). The CDR3 totals 12 residues. V lost 6 bases to trimming and J lost 2 bases, with 11 bases between them. CDR1 SQVTM and CDR2 ANQGSEA come from the germline V gene. The CDR3 DNA, read in part, is TGCAGCGTCCGGACTAAGACCTACGAG. This sequence encodes CSVRTKTYE. The entire CDR3 protein reads CSVRTKTYEQYF.

This clone was seen at least ten times. The CDR3 end lies 3 residues beyond the end of the read and is filled in from the germline J gene. This rearrangement joins TRBV2 to TRBJ2-1; D is uncertain. Germline V CDR1 and CDR2: SNHLY, FYNNEI. V gave up 7 bases and J gave up 6 bases, with 19 bases separating them. The CDR3 contains 15 residues. Incomplete CDR3 DNA: TGTGCCAGCAACCGCGCAGACTTGTTATTCAATGAG. Encoded protein: CASNRADLLFNE. The whole CDR3 protein reads CASNRADLLFNEQFF.

This clone occurred a few times. The sequenced fragment ends 3 residues before the CDR3 boundary, so the rest is inferred from the germline J gene. The V call is TRBV20-1, the J call TRBJ2-5, with D tentatively TRBD1 (7 bases). Trimming left V 3 bases short and J 5 bases short, with 13 bases between. Germline V gives CDR1 DFQATT, CDR2 SNEGSKA (reference sequence). The CDR3 length is 13 residues. CDR3 DNA (partial): TGCAGTGCTAGGGAACCAGGGGGGGAGACC. It encodes CSAREPGGET. The entire CDR3 sequence reads CSAREPGGETQYF.

This clone was recorded many times. The read ends 3 residues before the CDR3 terminus; that terminus is restored from the germline J gene. The J gene is TRBJ1-1, the V gene TRBV7-3; D not resolved. The CDR3 runs to 13 residues. V gave up 5 bases and J gave up 1 base, with 8 bases separating them. Germline lookup yields CDR1 SGHTA and CDR2 FQGTGA. CDR3 DNA, as far as it was read: TGTGCCAGCAGCATCACCGGGAACACTGAA. This codes for CASSITGNTE. The entire CDR3 reads CASSITGNTEAFF.

This clone has ten or more counts. The CDR3 is cut off 3 residues early in the read; its end comes from the germline J gene. The rearrangement links TRBV30 to TRBJ1-1; TRBD1 matches at 7 bases. The CDR3 length is 16 residues. Germline CDR1 reads GTSNPN; CDR2 reads SVGIG (reference sequence). Trimming cost V 3 bases and J 5 bases; bases outside gene matches: 15. The CDR3 loop reads CAWSPGTGEFNTEAFF. The CDR3 DNA, read in part, is TGTGCCTGGAGCCCTGGTACAGGGGAATTCAATACTGAA.

This clone has ten or more counts. The read terminates 3 residues ahead of where the CDR3 ends, so the germline J gene completes it. This chain connects TRBV5-1 to TRBJ2-5; 9 bases agree with TRBD2. The V and J ends lost 1 base and 5 bases, in that order; junction bases with no gene match: 6. CDR3 size: 15 residues. Germline V lookup: CDR1 SGHRS, CDR2 YFSETQ. The part of the CDR3 DNA that was read is TGCGCCAGCAGCTTGTTCGCTAGCGGGGCGGAGACC. It specifies CASSLFASGAET. The whole CDR3 region reads CASSLFASGAETQYF.

This clone was recorded many times. The read terminates 3 residues ahead of where the CDR3 ends, so the germline J gene completes it. The chain has TRBV6-1 and TRBJ1-1; 7 bases are a match to TRBD1. The germline V gene has CDR1 MNHNS and CDR2 SASEGT. The CDR3 extends over 13 amino acids. The sequenced CDR3 bases are TGTGCCAGCAGTGGCTTAGCGGGGGACAGA. Encoded protein: CASSGLAGDR. Given in full, the CDR3 is CASSGLAGDRAFF.

This clone was seen ten or more times. Read data end 3 residues before the CDR3 end; the end is taken from the germline J gene. The chain recombines TRBV15 with TRBJ1-1; 7 bases match TRBD1. J lost 1 base, V lost 6 bases, and 5 bases had no gene match. This CDR3 has 14 amino acids. The V gene's germline CDR1 is LNHNV and CDR2 YYDKDF (reference sequence). CDR3 bases read: TGTGCCACCAGTCCGACAGGGAGGAACACTGAA. As protein: CATSPTGRNTE. The CDR3 as a whole reads CATSPTGRNTEAFF. Supplemented by reference TRBV15 and TRBJ1-1, the full variable domain reads DAMVIQNPRYQVTQFGKPVTLSCSQTLNHNVMYWYQQKSSQAPKLLFHYYDKDFNNEADTPDNFQSRRPNTSFCFLDIRSPGLGDTAMYLCATSPTGRNTEAFFGQGTRLTVV.

In its sample, this clone was seen many times. The read stops 3 residues short of the end of the CDR3; the missing end is completed from the germline J gene. V is TRBV6-2 or TRBV6-3 and J is TRBJ2-3; 8 nucleotides align to TRBD2. The ends lost 2 bases at V and 0 bases at J; junction bases unmatched: 7. CDR3 length equals 17 residues. Germline CDR1 reads MNHEY; CDR2 reads SVGEGT. The CDR3: CASSYPPGGVSTDTQYF. Incomplete CDR3 DNA: TGTGCCAGCAGTTACCCCCCGGGGGGGGTAAGCACAGATACG.

This clone showed up many times. The read ends 3 residues before the CDR3 terminus; that terminus is restored from the germline J gene. The chain employs TRBV7-9 and TRBJ1-2; no reliable D call. The CDR3 has 15 residues. Germline V gene lookup returns CDR1 SEHNR and CDR2 FQNEAQ (reference sequence). CDR3 sequence reads: CASSVGIYSALGYTF. CDR3 DNA (partial): TGTGCCAGCAGCGTAGGAATTTACAGTGCCCTCGGC.

In its sample, this clone was seen many times. The read halts 3 residues ahead of the CDR3 end, with the missing end drawn from the germline J gene. The rearrangement joins TRBV11-2 to TRBJ1-1; the D gene is possibly TRBD1 (6 bases). V was clipped by 6 bases and J by 4 bases, with 12 bases between them. The germline CDR1 and CDR2 sequences are SGHAT and FQNNGV. CDR3 length equals 13 residues. CDR3 sequence: CASRLGGITEAFF. The sequenced CDR3 bases are TGTGCCAGCAGGCTAGGGGGTATCACTGAA.